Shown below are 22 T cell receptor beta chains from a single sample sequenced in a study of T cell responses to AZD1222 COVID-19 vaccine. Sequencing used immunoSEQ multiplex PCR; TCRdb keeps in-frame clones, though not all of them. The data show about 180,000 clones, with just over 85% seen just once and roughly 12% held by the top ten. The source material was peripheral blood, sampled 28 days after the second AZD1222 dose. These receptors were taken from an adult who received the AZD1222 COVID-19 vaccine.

The CDR3 region is CASSLPGQVYNQPQHF. The CDR3 bases are TGTGCCAGCAGTTTACCCGGACAGGTCTACAATCAGCCCCAGCATTTT. The chain employs TRBV28 and TRBJ1-5; 7 nucleotides match TRBD1. Germline V gene data show CDR1 as MDHEN and CDR2 as SYDVKM. The ends lost 2 bases at V and 3 bases at J; junction bases unmatched: 7. The CDR3 has 16 residues.

CDR3 DNA sequence: TGTGCCAGCAGCTTAGTTTTGATGGCCGGAGCCGGGGAGCTGTTTTTT. Encoded protein: CASSLVLMAGAGELFF. The chain couples TRBV7-6 to TRBJ2-2; D is uncertain. The germline V gene encodes CDR1 SGHVS and CDR2 FNYEAQ. The CDR3 extends over 16 amino acids. Trimming removed 1 base at V and 6 bases at J, with 15 bases between.

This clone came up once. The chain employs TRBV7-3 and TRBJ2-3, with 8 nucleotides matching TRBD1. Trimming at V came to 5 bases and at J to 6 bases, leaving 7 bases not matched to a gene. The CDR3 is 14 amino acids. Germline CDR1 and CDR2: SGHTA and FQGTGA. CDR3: CASSATTGEDTQYF. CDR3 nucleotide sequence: TGTGCCAGCAGCGCAACGACAGGGGAGGATACGCAGTATTTT. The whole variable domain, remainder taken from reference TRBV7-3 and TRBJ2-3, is GAGVSQTPSNKVTEKGKYVELRCDPISGHTALYWYRQSLGQGPEFLIYFQGTGAADDSGLPNDRFFAVRPEGSVSTLKIQRTERGDSAVYLCASSATTGEDTQYFGPGTRLTVL.

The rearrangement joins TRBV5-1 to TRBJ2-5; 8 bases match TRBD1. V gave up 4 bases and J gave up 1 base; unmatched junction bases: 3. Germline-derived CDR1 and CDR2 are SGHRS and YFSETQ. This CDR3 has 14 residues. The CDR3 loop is CASSLTGGQETQYF. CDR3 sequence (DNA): TGCGCCAGCAGCCTAACAGGGGGCCAAGAGACCCAGTACTTC.

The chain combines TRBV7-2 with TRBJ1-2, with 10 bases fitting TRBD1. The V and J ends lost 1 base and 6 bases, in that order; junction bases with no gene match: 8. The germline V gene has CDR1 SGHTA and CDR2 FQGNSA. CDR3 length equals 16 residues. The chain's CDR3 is CASSLVVRTGGHGYTF. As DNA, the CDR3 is TGTGCCAGCAGCTTAGTGGTTCGGACAGGGGGTCATGGCTACACCTTC.

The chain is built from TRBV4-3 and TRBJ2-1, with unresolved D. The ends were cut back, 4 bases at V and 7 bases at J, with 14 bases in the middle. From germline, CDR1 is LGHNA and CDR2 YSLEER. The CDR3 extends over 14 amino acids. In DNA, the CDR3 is TGCGCCAGCAGCCCAAGGATGGGCCCAAATGAGCAGTTCTTC. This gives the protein CASSPRMGPNEQFF.

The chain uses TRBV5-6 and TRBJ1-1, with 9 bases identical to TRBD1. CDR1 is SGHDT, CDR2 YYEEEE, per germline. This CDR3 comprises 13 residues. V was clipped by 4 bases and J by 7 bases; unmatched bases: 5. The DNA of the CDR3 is TGTGCCAGCAGCCCGGACAGGGGCTATGAAGCTTTCTTT. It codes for CASSPDRGYEAFF. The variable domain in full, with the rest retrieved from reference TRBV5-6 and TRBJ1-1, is DAGVTQSPTHLIKTRGQQVTLRCSPKSGHDTVSWYQQALGQGPQFIFQYYEEEERQRGNFPDRFSGHQFPNYSSELNVNALLLGDSALYLCASSPDRGYEAFFGQGTRLTVV.

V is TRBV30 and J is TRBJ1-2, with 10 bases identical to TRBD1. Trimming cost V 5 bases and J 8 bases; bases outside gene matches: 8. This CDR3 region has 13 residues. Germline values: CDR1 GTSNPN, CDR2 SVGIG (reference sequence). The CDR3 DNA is TGTGCCTGGGGGGGACAGGGGTTAGGCGGCTACACCTTC. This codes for CAWGGQGLGGYTF. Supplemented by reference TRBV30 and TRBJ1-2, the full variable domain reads SQTIHQWPATLVQPVGSPLSLECTVEGTSNPNLYWYRQAAGRGLQLLFYSVGIGQISSEVPQNLSASRPQDRQFILSSKKLLLSDSGFYLCAWGGQGLGGYTFGSGTRLTVV.

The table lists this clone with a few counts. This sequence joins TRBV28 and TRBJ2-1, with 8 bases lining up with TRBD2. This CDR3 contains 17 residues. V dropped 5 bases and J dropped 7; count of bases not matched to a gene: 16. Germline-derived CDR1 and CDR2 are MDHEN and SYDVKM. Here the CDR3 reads CASSRLTSVGPANEQFF. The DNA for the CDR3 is TGTGCCAGCAGTCGGTTGACTAGCGTCGGTCCCGCGAATGAGCAGTTCTTC.

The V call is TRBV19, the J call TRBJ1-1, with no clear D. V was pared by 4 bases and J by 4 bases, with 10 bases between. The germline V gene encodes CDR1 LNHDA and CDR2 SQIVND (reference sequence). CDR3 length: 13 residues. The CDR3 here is CASSRQAATEAFF. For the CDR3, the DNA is TGTGCCAGTAGTAGGCAAGCAGCCACTGAAGCTTTCTTT.

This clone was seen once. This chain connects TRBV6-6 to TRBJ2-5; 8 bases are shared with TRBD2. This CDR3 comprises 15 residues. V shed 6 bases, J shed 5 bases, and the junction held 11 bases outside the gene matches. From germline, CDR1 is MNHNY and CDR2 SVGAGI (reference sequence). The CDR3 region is CASSSRAGVTETQYF. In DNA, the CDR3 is TGTGCCAGCAGCTCCAGAGCGGGGGTTACGGAGACCCAGTACTTC.

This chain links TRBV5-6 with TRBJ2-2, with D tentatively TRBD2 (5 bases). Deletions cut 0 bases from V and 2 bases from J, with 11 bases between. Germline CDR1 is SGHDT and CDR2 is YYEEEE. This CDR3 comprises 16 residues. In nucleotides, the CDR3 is TGTGCCAGCAGCTTGGCCCCGGGGTCCAACACCGGGGAGCTGTTTTTT. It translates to CASSLAPGSNTGELFF.

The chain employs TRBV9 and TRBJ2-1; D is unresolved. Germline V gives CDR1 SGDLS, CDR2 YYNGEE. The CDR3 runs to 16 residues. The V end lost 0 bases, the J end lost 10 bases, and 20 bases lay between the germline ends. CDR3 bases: TGTGCCAGCAGCGTAGTCCCTGGGCGCCGATCGGGCGAGCAGTTCTTC. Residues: CASSVVPGRRSGEQFF.

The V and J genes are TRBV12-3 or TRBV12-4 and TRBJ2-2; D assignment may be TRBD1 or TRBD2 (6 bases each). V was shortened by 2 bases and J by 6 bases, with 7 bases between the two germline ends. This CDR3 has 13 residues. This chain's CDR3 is CASSLRGAGELFF. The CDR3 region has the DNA TGTGCCAGCAGTTTAAGGGGGGCCGGGGAGCTGTTTTTT.

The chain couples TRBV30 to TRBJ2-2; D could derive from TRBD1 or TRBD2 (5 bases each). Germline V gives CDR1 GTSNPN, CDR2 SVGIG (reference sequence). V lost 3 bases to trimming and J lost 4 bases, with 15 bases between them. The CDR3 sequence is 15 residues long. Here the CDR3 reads CAWSSGTASTGELFF. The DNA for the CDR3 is TGTGCCTGGAGCTCCGGGACGGCTAGCACCGGGGAGCTGTTTTTT.

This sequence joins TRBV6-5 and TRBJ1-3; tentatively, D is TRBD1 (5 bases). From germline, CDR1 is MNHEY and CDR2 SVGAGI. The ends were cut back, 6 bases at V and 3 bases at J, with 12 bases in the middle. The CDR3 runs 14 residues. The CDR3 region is CASRIGTLGNTIYF. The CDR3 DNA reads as TGTGCCAGCAGAATCGGGACTCTTGGAAACACCATATATTTT.

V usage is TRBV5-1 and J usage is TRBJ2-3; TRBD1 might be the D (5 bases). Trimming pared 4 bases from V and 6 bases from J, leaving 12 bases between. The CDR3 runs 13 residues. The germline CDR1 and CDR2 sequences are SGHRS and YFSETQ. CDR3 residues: CASSVFRVDTQYF. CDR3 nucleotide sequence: TGCGCCAGCAGCGTGTTCAGGGTGGATACGCAGTATTTT.

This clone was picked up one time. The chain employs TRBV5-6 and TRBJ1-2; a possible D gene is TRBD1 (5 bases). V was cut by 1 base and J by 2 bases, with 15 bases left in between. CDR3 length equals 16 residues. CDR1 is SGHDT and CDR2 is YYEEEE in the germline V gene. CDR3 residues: CASSLRLGTSNYGYTF. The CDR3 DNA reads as TGTGCCAGCAGCTTGCGGTTGGGGACCTCGAACTATGGCTACACCTTC.

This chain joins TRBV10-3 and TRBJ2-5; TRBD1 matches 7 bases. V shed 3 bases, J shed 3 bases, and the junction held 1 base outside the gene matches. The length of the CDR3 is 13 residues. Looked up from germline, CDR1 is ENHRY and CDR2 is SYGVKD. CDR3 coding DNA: TGTGCCATCAGTGATGGGACAGAAGAGACCCAGTACTTC. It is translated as CAISDGTEETQYF.

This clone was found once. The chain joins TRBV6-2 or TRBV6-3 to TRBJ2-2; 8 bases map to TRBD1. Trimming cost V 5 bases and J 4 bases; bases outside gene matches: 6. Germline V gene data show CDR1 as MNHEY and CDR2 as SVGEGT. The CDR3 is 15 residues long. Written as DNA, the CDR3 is TGTGCCAGCAGTCCCCGGACAGGGTTCACCGGGGAGCTGTTTTTT. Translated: CASSPRTGFTGELFF.

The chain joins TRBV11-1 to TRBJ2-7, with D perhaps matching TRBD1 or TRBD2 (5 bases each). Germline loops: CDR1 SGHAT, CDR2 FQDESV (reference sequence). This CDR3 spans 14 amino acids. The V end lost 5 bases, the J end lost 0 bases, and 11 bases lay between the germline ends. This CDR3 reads CASSPKGSSYEQYF. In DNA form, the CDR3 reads TGTGCCAGCAGCCCGAAGGGGAGCTCCTACGAGCAGTACTTC.

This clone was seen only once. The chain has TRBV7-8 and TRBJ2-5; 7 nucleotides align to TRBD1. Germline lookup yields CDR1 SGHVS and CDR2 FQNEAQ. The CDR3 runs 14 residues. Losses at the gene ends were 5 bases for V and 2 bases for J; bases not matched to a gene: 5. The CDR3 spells CASSPGGRQETQYF. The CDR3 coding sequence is TGTGCCAGCAGCCCAGGGGGTCGACAAGAGACCCAGTACTTC.